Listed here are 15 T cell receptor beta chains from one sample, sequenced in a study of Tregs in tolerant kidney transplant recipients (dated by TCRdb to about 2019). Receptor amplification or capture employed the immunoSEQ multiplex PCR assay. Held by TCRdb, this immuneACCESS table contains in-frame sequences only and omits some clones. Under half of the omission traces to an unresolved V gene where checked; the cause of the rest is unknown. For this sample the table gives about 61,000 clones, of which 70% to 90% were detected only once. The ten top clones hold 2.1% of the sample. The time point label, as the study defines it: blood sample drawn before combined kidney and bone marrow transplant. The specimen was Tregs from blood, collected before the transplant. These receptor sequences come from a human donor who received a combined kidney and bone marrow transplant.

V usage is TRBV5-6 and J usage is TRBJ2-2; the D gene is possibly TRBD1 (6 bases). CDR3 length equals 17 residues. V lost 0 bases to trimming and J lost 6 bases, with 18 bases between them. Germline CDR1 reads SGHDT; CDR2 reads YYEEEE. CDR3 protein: CASSLVGARWGSGELFF. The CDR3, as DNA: TGTGCCAGCAGCTTGGTGGGGGCGCGGTGGGGATCCGGGGAGCTGTTTTTT.

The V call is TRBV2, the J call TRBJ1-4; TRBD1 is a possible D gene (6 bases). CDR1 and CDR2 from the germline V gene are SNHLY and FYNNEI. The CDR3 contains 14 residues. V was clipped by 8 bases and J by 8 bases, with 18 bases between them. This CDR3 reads CASRQASGEEKLFF. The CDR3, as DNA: TGTGCCAGCCGACAGGCCAGCGGCGAGGAAAAACTGTTTTTT.

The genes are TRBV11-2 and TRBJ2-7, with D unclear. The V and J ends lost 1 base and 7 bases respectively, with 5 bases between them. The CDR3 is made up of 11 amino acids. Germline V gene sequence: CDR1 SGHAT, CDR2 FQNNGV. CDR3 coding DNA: TGTGCCAGCAGCTTAGTCGAGGAGCAGTACTTC. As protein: CASSLVEEQYF.

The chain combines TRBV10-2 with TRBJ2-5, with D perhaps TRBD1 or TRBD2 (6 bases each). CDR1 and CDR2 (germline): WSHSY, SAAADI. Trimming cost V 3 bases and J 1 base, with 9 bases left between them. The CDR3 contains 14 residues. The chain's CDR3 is CASSEQGGQETQYF. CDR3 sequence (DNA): TGCGCCAGCAGTGAACAGGGAGGCCAAGAGACCCAGTACTTC.

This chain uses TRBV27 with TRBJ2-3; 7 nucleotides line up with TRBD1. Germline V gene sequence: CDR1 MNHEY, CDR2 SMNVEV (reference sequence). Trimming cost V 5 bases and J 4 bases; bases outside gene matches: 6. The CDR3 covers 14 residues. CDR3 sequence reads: CASSQTGRADTQYF. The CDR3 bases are TGTGCCAGCAGTCAGACAGGGCGGGCAGATACGCAGTATTTT.

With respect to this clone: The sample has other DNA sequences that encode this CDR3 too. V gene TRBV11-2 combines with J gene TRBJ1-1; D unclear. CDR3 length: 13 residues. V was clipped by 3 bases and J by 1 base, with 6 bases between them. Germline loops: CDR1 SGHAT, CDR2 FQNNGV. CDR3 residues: CASSLKRNTEAFF. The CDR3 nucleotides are TGTGCCAGCAGCTTGAAAAGGAACACTGAAGCTTTCTTT.

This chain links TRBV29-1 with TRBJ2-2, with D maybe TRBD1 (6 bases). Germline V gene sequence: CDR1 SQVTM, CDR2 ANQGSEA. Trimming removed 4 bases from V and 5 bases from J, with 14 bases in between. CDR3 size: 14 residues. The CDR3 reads CSVASGVWTGELFF. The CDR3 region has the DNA TGCAGCGTTGCATCAGGGGTATGGACCGGGGAGCTGTTTTTT.

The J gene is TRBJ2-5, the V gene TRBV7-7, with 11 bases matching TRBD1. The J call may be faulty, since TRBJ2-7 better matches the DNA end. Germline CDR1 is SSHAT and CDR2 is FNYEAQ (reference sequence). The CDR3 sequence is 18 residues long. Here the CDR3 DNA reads TGTGCCAGCAGCTTTATGGGCGGACCCGGGACAGGGGGGTACGAGCAGTACTTC. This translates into CASSFMGGPGTGGYEQYF.

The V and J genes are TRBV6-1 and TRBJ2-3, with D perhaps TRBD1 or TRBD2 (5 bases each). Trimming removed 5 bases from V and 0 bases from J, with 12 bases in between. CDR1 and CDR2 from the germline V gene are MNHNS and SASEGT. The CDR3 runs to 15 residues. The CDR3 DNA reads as TGTGCCAGCAGTTTACTAGGGGCTAGCACAGATACGCAGTATTTT. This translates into CASSLLGASTDTQYF.

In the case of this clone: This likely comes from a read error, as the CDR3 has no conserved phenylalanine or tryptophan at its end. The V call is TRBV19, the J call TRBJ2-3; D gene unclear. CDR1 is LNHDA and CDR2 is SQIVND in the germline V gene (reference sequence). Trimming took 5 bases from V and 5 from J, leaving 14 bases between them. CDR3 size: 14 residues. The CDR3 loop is CASSAAVGRDTQYL. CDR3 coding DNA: TGTGCCAGTAGTGCCGCTGTGGGTCGAGATACGCAGTATCTT.

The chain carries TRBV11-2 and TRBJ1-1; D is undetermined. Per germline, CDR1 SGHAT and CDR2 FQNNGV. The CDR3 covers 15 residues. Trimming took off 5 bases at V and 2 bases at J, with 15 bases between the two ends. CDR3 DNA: TGTGCCAGCAGCCCCCGGTCGGCGCTAAACACTGAAGCTTTCTTT. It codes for CASSPRSALNTEAFF.

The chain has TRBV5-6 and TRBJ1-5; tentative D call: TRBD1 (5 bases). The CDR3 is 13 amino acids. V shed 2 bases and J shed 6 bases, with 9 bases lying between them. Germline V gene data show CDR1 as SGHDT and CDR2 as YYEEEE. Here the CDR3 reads CASSFGRGQPQHF. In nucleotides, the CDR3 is TGTGCCAGCAGCTTCGGAAGGGGTCAGCCCCAGCATTTT.

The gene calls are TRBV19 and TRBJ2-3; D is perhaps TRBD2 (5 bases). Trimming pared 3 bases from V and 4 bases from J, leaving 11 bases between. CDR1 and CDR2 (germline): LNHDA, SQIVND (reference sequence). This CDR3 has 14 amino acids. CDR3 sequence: CASSMVGDSDTQYF. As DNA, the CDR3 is TGTGCCAGTAGTATGGTGGGAGACTCAGATACGCAGTATTTT.

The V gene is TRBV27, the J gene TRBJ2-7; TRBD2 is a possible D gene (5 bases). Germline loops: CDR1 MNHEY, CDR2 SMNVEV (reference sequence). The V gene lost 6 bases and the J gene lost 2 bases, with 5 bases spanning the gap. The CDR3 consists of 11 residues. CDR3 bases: TGTGCCAGCAGCGGGGCCTACGAGCAGTACTTC. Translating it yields CASSGAYEQYF.

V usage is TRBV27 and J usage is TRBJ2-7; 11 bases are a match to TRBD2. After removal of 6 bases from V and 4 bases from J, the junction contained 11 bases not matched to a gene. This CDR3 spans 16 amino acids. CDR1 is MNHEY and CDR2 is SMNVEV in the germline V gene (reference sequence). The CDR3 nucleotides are TGTGCCAGCAGGTTTAGGGGGACTAGCGGCTGGTACGAGCAGTACTTC. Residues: CASRFRGTSGWYEQYF.